This entry describes one T cell receptor beta chain. Method: immunoSEQ multiplex PCR; TCRdb's copy keeps in-frame clones and lacks some. The sample carries 80,000 to 100,000 clones, about 87% recorded once. The sample comes from a study of T cells after somatic rescue of genetic block. The V gene end was trimmed by 4 bases and the J gene end by 8 bases; junction bases not matched to a gene: 2. From germline, CDR1 is SGHRS and CDR2 YFSETQ. The CDR3 length is 14 residues. The clonotype was recovered from a woman in her late teens or twenties. Specimen: peripheral blood mononuclear cells (PBMCs). The chain has TRBV5-1 and TRBJ1-6, with TRBD1 matching over 11 bases. The CDR3 is CASSPGQGDSPLHF. As DNA, the CDR3 is TGCGCCAGCAGCCCGGGACAGGGGGATTCACCCCTCCACTTT.